A selection of T cell receptor beta chains follows, all from one sample in a study of blood T cell repertoires in COVID-19. Clones were sequenced by immunoSEQ multiplex PCR, and TCRdb holds only the in-frame ones, with some missing. Of fewer than 500,000 clones in the sample, around nine tenths were seen once. The sample taken for sequencing was PBMCs or T cells enriched from blood (not recorded which). The receptors originated from a woman under 30 with acute COVID-19. Each CDR3 is given with its conserved first and last residue. A D gene is named only where the DNA matches it firmly. Rows give clone size only sometimes, using once, few, many, or a class for an expanded clone.

d_call: TRBD1; v_call: TRBV18; j_call: TRBJ1-6; clone_size: -; cdr3_aa: CASSQTTGGDSPLHF; cdr3_nt: TGTGCCAGCTCACAAACTACAGGGGGCGATTCACCCCTCCACTTT
d_call: -; v_call: TRBV7-2; j_call: TRBJ1-5; clone_size: -; cdr3_aa: CASSPLAASNQPQHF; cdr3_nt: TGTGCCAGCAGCCCCTTGGCGGCGAGCAATCAGCCCCAGCATTTT
d_call: -; v_call: TRBV5-5; j_call: TRBJ1-2; clone_size: -; cdr3_aa: CASSLARDHYGYTF; cdr3_nt: TGTGCCAGCAGCTTGGCCAGGGATCACTATGGCTACACCTTC
d_call: TRBD1; v_call: TRBV2; j_call: TRBJ2-5; clone_size: -; cdr3_aa: CASNHRGLYMTQYF; cdr3_nt: TGTGCCAGCAACCACAGGGGGCTCTATATGACCCAGTACTTC
d_call: TRBD2; v_call: TRBV5-4; j_call: TRBJ2-3; clone_size: -; cdr3_aa: CASSFRTSGVTDTQYF; cdr3_nt: TGTGCCAGCAGCTTCCGGACTAGCGGAGTCACAGATACGCAGTATTTT
d_call: -; v_call: TRBV30; j_call: TRBJ1-5; clone_size: -; cdr3_aa: CAWSVQARSQPQHF; cdr3_nt: TGTGCCTGGAGTGTACAGGCAAGGAGTCAGCCCCAGCATTTT
d_call: -; v_call: TRBV27; j_call: TRBJ2-2; clone_size: -; cdr3_aa: CASQDRTKPTGELFF; cdr3_nt: TGTGCCAGCCAGGACAGAACAAAGCCCACCGGGGAGCTGTTTTTT
d_call: TRBD1; v_call: TRBV18; j_call: TRBJ2-5; clone_size: -; cdr3_aa: CASSPLRTGQETQYF; cdr3_nt: TGTGCCAGCTCACCACTCAGGACAGGGCAAGAGACCCAGTACTTC
d_call: TRBD1; v_call: TRBV15; j_call: TRBJ1-2; clone_size: -; cdr3_aa: CATSRHGQGNYGYTF; cdr3_nt: TGTGCCACCAGCAGACACGGACAGGGGAACTATGGCTACACCTTC
d_call: TRBD2; v_call: TRBV29-1; j_call: TRBJ2-1; clone_size: -; cdr3_aa: CSVGSGRVNYEQFF; cdr3_nt: TGCAGCGTGGGAAGCGGGAGGGTGAACTATGAGCAGTTCTTC
d_call: TRBD2; v_call: TRBV7-2; j_call: TRBJ2-1; clone_size: -; cdr3_aa: CASSLPLAGGINEQFF; cdr3_nt: TGTGCCAGCAGCCTACCTCTAGCGGGAGGGATTAATGAGCAGTTCTTC
d_call: -; v_call: TRBV19; j_call: TRBJ1-2; clone_size: -; cdr3_aa: CASSPTGTRDYGYTF; cdr3_nt: TGTGCCAGTAGTCCTACAGGGACACGGGACTATGGCTACACCTTC
d_call: -; v_call: TRBV29-1; j_call: TRBJ2-2; clone_size: -; cdr3_aa: CSVWQENTGELFF; cdr3_nt: TGCAGCGTTTGGCAGGAGAACACCGGGGAGCTGTTTTTT
d_call: -; v_call: TRBV11-2; j_call: TRBJ1-6; clone_size: -; cdr3_aa: CASSSKNSPLHF; cdr3_nt: TGTGCCAGCAGCTCCAAAAATTCACCCCTCCACTTT
d_call: -; v_call: TRBV3-1/TRBV3-2; j_call: TRBJ1-2; clone_size: -; cdr3_aa: CASSPSKFGTPYYGYTF; cdr3_nt: TGTGCCAGCAGCCCAAGCAAGTTCGGGACACCATACTATGGCTACACCTTC
d_call: -; v_call: TRBV4-3; j_call: TRBJ1-5; clone_size: -; cdr3_aa: CASSQGQDNQPQHF; cdr3_nt: TGCGCCAGCAGCCAAGGACAGGATAATCAGCCCCAGCATTTT
d_call: TRBD1; v_call: TRBV19; j_call: TRBJ1-5; clone_size: -; cdr3_aa: CASSNRDSLWTSQPQHF; cdr3_nt: TGTGCCAGTAGTAACCGGGACAGTTTGTGGACCAGTCAGCCCCAGCATTTT
d_call: -; v_call: TRBV15; j_call: TRBJ2-7; clone_size: -; cdr3_aa: CATSRGDSGYEQYF; cdr3_nt: TGTGCCACCAGCAGAGGCGATTCAGGGTACGAGCAGTACTTC
d_call: -; v_call: TRBV19; j_call: TRBJ1-4; clone_size: -; cdr3_aa: CASSIDRATNEKLFF; cdr3_nt: TGTGCCAGTAGTATAGACCGAGCAACTAATGAAAAACTGTTTTTT
d_call: -; v_call: TRBV10-3; j_call: TRBJ1-3; clone_size: -; cdr3_aa: CAISDDRSSGNTIYF; cdr3_nt: TGTGCCATCAGTGATGACAGGTCCTCTGGAAACACCATATATTTT
d_call: TRBD2; v_call: TRBV27; j_call: TRBJ2-7; clone_size: -; cdr3_aa: CASSPGTSGSYEQYF; cdr3_nt: TGTGCCAGCAGCCCCGGTACTAGCGGGAGTTACGAGCAGTACTTC
d_call: -; v_call: TRBV11-2; j_call: TRBJ2-5; clone_size: -; cdr3_aa: CASSPSLLGGGVTQYF; cdr3_nt: TGTGCCAGCAGCCCCTCGTTACTAGGAGGTGGAGTGACCCAGTACTTC
d_call: -; v_call: TRBV4-2; j_call: TRBJ1-4; clone_size: -; cdr3_aa: CASSQGEQGRREKLFF; cdr3_nt: TGTGCCAGCAGCCAAGGCGAACAGGGACGAAGGGAAAAACTGTTTTTT
d_call: -; v_call: TRBV14; j_call: TRBJ1-3; clone_size: -; cdr3_aa: CASSQDVPGAGNTIYF; cdr3_nt: TGTGCCAGCAGCCAAGATGTTCCAGGGGCTGGAAACACCATATATTTT
d_call: -; v_call: TRBV9; j_call: TRBJ1-1; clone_size: -; cdr3_aa: CASSARAADTEAFF; cdr3_nt: TGTGCCAGCAGCGCCAGGGCTGCGGACACTGAAGCTTTCTTT
d_call: -; v_call: TRBV21-1; j_call: TRBJ2-5; clone_size: -; cdr3_aa: CASSKAPVLKETQYF; cdr3_nt: TGTGCCAGCAGCAAAGCCCCGGTATTGAAAGAGACCCAGTACTTC
d_call: -; v_call: TRBV5-6; j_call: TRBJ2-5; clone_size: -; cdr3_aa: CASSSLGMRGRPAQYF; cdr3_nt: TGTGCCAGCAGCTCGCTCGGTATGCGCGGGCGACCGGCCCAGTACTTC
d_call: TRBD1; v_call: TRBV7-2; j_call: TRBJ1-1; clone_size: once; cdr3_aa: CASSQGRGQTEAFF; cdr3_nt: TGTGCCAGCAGCCAAGGACGGGGACAGACTGAAGCTTTCTTT
d_call: -; v_call: TRBV7-9; j_call: TRBJ2-1; clone_size: once; cdr3_aa: CASSKLNNRALDEQFF; cdr3_nt: TGTGCCAGCAGCAAACTAAATAACAGGGCTCTCGATGAGCAGTTCTTC
d_call: TRBD1; v_call: TRBV5-6; j_call: TRBJ1-4; clone_size: -; cdr3_aa: CASSRGQGDEKLFF; cdr3_nt: TGTGCCAGCAGCCGGGGACAGGGTGATGAAAAACTGTTTTTT
d_call: -; v_call: TRBV11-2; j_call: TRBJ2-7; clone_size: -; cdr3_aa: CASSLEASYEQYF; cdr3_nt: TGTGCCAGCAGCTTAGAAGCTAGCTACGAGCAGTACTTC
d_call: TRBD1; v_call: TRBV28; j_call: TRBJ1-1; clone_size: -; cdr3_aa: CASSPWDRGRTEAFF; cdr3_nt: TGTGCCAGCAGTCCCTGGGACAGGGGGAGAACTGAAGCTTTCTTT
d_call: TRBD1; v_call: TRBV24-1; j_call: TRBJ1-1; clone_size: -; cdr3_aa: CATKKQGIMNTEAFF; cdr3_nt: TGTGCCACAAAAAAACAGGGGATAATGAACACTGAAGCTTTCTTT
d_call: TRBD1; v_call: TRBV2; j_call: TRBJ1-2; clone_size: -; cdr3_aa: CASSGGQVYGYTF; cdr3_nt: TGTGCCAGCAGTGGGGGACAGGTATATGGCTACACCTTC
d_call: TRBD1; v_call: TRBV7-9; j_call: TRBJ2-1; clone_size: -; cdr3_aa: CASSLRGQANDNEQFF; cdr3_nt: TGTGCCAGCAGCTTAAGGGGACAGGCTAACGACAATGAGCAGTTCTTC
d_call: TRBD1; v_call: TRBV5-1; j_call: TRBJ1-2; clone_size: -; cdr3_aa: CASSLGQGATNGYTF; cdr3_nt: TGCGCCAGCAGCTTGGGTCAGGGGGCCACGAATGGCTACACCTTC
d_call: TRBD2; v_call: TRBV11-2; j_call: TRBJ2-1; clone_size: -; cdr3_aa: CASSSTPGTSLNEQFF; cdr3_nt: TGTGCCAGCAGCTCTACCCCCGGGACTAGCTTAAATGAGCAGTTCTTC
d_call: -; v_call: TRBV4-1; j_call: TRBJ2-3; clone_size: -; cdr3_aa: CASSQQRGTDTQYF; cdr3_nt: TGCGCCAGCAGCCAACAGAGGGGCACAGATACGCAGTATTTT
d_call: TRBD1; v_call: TRBV9; j_call: TRBJ2-2; clone_size: -; cdr3_aa: CASSGRQGAEAGELFF; cdr3_nt: TGTGCCAGCAGCGGACGACAGGGGGCGGAGGCCGGGGAGCTGTTTTTT
d_call: TRBD1; v_call: TRBV7-8; j_call: TRBJ2-5; clone_size: -; cdr3_aa: CASSLTPGQGETQYF; cdr3_nt: TGTGCCAGCAGCTTAACCCCGGGACAGGGGGAGACCCAGTACTTC
d_call: TRBD2; v_call: TRBV12-5; j_call: TRBJ2-5; clone_size: -; cdr3_aa: CARSAGCSAGGPQETQYF; cdr3_nt: TGTGCTAGGTCCGCTGGCTGTAGTGCGGGAGGGCCGCAAGAGACCCAGTACTTC
d_call: -; v_call: TRBV25-1; j_call: TRBJ1-3; clone_size: -; cdr3_aa: CASSGPSGWRNTIYF; cdr3_nt: TGTGCCAGCAGTGGCCCGTCGGGATGGAGAAACACCATATATTTT
d_call: -; v_call: TRBV2; j_call: TRBJ1-1; clone_size: once; cdr3_aa: CASSWDLEGGTEAFF; cdr3_nt: TGTGCCAGCAGTTGGGACCTGGAAGGGGGCACTGAAGCTTTCTTT